This TCR beta chain was identified during a study of blood T cell repertoires in COVID-19 (dated by TCRdb to between 2020 and 2021). Context from the whole study: Samples from collaborators originated in the United States, Italy and Spain and spanned both the acute and convalescent phases of COVID-19. The samples were drawn from the first 160 participants of the ongoing ImmuneRACE study and from 1,254 subjects provided by 6 global collaborators. The material from the prospective study consisted of cDNA or gDNA derived from T cells, B-cell-depleted T cells, or PBMCs. Where HLA class I and class II types were available, the types were taken from metadata supplied by the sample provider, not from assay-based typing. The repertoires were released in a freely available public database intended as a resource for research on the immune response to SARS-CoV-2. Sample metadata almost always included a de-identified subject ID, COVID-19 status, age in years and sex. The dataset comprised deeply sampled blood TCRbeta repertoires from subjects exposed to, actively infected with, or recovered from COVID-19. Study-wide conclusions, independent of this receptor: How much clinical and demographic metadata was included differed by source and by participant, and the metadata was provided uncurated.

TCRbeta CDR3 regions were amplified from genomic DNA by means of the immunoSEQ Assay, a bias-controlled multiplex PCR. In the source study's methods: Within the assay, amplification of reference gene primers was used to estimate how many nucleated cells each sample contained. To quantify the absolute abundance of each unique TCRbeta CDR3 rearrangement, sequence reads were collapsed and filtered. For each sample, productive Simpson clonality was calculated as the square root of Simpson's diversity index over productive rearrangements. What TCRdb holds here is the immuneACCESS table cut down to in-frame rearrangements. Part of the clones is not present; checked against another copy, under half of the missing clones reflect an unresolved V gene, and the others are unexplained. That table supplies the V and J calls and clone size; D and trimming were determined from the DNA. This sample has 130,000 to 150,000 clones in its table, and around 87% of those were observed once. Of the sample, roughly 37% is held by the ten largest clones.

Another Seattle source contributed samples from volunteer blood donors who had recovered from COVID-19. Each collaborating institution followed its own protocols to collect whole blood in K2EDTA tubes. Collaborator samples were shipped for TCRbeta analysis as frozen whole blood, isolated PBMCs, or DNA extracted from either sample type. About this clone: It lacks a known antigen. Base qualities were left out, and no much larger clone turns up one base away.

V is cut back by 2 bases and J by 1 base, with 4 bases in the junction unmatched. The CDR3 starts with the cysteine, ends with the phenylalanine, and has 15 residues. Only CDR3 DNA is held: 45 bases, read in frame from base 1. CDR1 and CDR2 were assigned from the germline V gene as SNHLY and FYNNEI. The TCR sequence derives from a man aged 50 to 59 who had recovered from COVID-19. The chain employs TRBV2 and TRBJ1-1, and 7 bases in between align with TRBD1. Sequenced sample: peripheral blood. In nucleotides, the sequence is TGTGCCAGCAGTGAACTGTCAGGGGGGAACACTGAAGCTTTCTTT. This translates into CASSELSGGNTEAFF.